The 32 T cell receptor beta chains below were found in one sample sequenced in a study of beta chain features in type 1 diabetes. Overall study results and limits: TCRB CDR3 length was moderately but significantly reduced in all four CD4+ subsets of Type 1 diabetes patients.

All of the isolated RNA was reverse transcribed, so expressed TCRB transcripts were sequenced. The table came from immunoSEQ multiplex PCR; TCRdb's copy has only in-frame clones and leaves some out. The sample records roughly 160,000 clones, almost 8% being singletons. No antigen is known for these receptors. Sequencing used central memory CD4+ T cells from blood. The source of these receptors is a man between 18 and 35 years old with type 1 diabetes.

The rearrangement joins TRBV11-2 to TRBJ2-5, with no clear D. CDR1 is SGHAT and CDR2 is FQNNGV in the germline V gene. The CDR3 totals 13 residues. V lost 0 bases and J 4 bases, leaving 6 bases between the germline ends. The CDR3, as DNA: TGTGCCAGCAGCTTAGATCCCCGAGAGACCCAGTACTTC. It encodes CASSLDPRETQYF.

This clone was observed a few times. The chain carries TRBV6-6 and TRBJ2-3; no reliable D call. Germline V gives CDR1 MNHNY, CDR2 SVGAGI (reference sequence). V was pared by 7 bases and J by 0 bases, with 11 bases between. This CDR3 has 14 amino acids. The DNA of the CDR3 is TGTGCCAGCAAAGTCACTCTTAGCACAGATACGCAGTATTTT. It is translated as CASKVTLSTDTQYF.

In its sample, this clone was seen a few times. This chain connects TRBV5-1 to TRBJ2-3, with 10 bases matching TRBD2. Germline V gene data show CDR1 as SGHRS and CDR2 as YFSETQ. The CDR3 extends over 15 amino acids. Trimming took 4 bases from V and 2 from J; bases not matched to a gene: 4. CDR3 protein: CASSLSGGITDTQYF. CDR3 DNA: TGCGCCAGCAGCCTTAGCGGGGGGATCACAGATACGCAGTATTTT.

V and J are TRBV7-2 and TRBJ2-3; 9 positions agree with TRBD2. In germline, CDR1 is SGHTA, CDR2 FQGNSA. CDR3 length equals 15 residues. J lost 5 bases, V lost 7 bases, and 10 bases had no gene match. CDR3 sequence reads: CASNRIAGAGDTQYF. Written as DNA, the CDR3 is TGTGCCAGCAACCGAATAGCGGGGGCGGGAGATACGCAGTATTTT.

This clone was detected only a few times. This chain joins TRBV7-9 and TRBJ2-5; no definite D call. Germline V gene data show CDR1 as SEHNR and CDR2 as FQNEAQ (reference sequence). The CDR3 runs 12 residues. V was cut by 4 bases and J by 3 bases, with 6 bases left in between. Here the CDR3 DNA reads TGTGCCAGCAGCTCGACAAAAGAGACCCAGTACTTC. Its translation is CASSSTKETQYF.

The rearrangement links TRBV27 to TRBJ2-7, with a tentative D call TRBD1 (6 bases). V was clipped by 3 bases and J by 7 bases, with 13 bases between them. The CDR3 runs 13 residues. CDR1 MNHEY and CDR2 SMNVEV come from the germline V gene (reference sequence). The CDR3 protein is CASSFNRAGEQYF. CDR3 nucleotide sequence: TGTGCCAGCAGTTTTAACAGGGCTGGGGAGCAGTACTTC.

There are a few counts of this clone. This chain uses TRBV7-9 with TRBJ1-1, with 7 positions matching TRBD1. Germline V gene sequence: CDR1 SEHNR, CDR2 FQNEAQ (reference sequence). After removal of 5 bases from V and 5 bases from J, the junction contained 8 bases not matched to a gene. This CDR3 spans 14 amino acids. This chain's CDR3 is CASSMTGLETEAFF. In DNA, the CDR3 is TGTGCCAGCAGCATGACAGGGCTGGAGACTGAAGCTTTCTTT.

CDR3 coding DNA: TGTGCCAGTAGTGCCCAGGGTACAGATACGCAGTATTTT. Its translation is CASSAQGTDTQYF. The chain combines TRBV19 with TRBJ2-3, with a weak D call TRBD1 (5 bases). The CDR3 length is 13 residues. The germline gives CDR1 LNHDA, CDR2 SQIVND (reference sequence). Between the trimmed V and J ends, which lost 5 bases and 3 bases, there was a span of 9 bases. The full variable domain, completed using reference TRBV19 and TRBJ2-3, is DGGITQSPKYLFRKEGQNVTLSCEQNLNHDAMYWYRQDPGQGLRLIYYSQIVNDFQKGDIAEGYSVSREKKESFPLTVTSAQKNPTAFYLCASSAQGTDTQYFGPGTRLTVL.

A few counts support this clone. CDR3 amino acids: CASSLVGGNEQFF. CDR3 nucleotides: TGCGCCAGCAGCTTGGTTGGGGGGAATGAGCAGTTCTTC. This chain connects TRBV5-1 to TRBJ2-1; tentatively, D is TRBD2 (6 bases). The CDR3 sequence is 13 residues long. Trimming shortened V by 0 bases and J by 7 bases, and 8 bases separated the two germline ends. Germline lookup yields CDR1 SGHRS and CDR2 YFSETQ.

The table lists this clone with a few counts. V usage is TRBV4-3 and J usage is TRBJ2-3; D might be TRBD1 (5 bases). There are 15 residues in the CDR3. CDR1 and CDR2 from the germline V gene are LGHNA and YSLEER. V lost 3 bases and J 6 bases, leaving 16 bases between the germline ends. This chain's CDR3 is CASSQSSVGLDTQYF. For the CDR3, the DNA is TGCGCCAGCAGCCAGTCGTCGGTGGGGCTGGATACGCAGTATTTT.

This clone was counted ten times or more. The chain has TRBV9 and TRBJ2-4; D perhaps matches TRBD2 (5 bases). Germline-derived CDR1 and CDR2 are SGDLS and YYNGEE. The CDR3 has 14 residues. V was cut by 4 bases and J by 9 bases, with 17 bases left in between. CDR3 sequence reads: CASSPRQSSGIQYF. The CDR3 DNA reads TGTGCCAGCAGCCCCCGGCAGTCGAGCGGCATTCAGTACTTC.

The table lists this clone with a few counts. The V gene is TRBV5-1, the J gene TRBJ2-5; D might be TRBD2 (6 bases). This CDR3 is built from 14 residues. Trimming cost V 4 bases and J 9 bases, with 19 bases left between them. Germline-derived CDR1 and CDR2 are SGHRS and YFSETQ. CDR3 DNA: TGCGCCAGCAGCGAACCGGGAGTGGAGTCGGCCCAGTACTTC. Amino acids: CASSEPGVESAQYF.

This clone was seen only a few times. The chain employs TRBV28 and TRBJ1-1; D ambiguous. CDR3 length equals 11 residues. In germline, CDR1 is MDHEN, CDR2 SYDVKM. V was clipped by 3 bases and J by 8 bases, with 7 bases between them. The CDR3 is CASSLVQEAFF. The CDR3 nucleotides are TGTGCCAGCAGTTTGGTGCAGGAAGCTTTCTTT.

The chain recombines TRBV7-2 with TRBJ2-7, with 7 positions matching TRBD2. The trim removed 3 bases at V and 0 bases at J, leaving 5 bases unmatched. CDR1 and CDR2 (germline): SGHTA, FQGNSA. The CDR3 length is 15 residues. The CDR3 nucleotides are TGTGCCAGCAGCTTTCGGGGGGAGCTCTCCTACGAGCAGTACTTC. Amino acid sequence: CASSFRGELSYEQYF.

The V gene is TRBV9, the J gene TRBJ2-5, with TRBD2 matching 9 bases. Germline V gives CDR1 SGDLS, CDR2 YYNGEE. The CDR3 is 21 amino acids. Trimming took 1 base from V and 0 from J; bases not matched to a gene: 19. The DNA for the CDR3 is TGTGCCAGCAGCGTAAGTGTTGGAGGTGCTAGCGGGGCAAAGTACCAAGAGACCCAGTACTTC. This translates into CASSVSVGGASGAKYQETQYF.

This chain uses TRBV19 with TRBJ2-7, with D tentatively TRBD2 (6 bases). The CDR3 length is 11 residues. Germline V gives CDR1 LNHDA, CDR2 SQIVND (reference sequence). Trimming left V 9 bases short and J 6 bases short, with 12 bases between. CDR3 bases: TGTGCCAGCTGGGATAGCGGCGAGCAGTACTTC. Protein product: CASWDSGEQYF.

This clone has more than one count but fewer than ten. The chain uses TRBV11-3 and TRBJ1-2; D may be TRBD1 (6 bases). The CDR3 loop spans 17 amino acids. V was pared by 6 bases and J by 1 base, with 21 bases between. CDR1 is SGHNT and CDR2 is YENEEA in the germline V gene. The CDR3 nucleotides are TGTGCCAGCAGATCTCGTACAACAGGGTTGGGTAACTATGGCTACACCTTC. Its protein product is CASRSRTTGLGNYGYTF.

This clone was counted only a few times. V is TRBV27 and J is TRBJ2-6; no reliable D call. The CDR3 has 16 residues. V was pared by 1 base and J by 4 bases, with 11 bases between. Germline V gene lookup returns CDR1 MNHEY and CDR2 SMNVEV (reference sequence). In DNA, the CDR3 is TGTGCCAGCAGTTTATTTTCCTTAGCCGGGGCCAACGTCCTGACTTTC. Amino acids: CASSLFSLAGANVLTF.

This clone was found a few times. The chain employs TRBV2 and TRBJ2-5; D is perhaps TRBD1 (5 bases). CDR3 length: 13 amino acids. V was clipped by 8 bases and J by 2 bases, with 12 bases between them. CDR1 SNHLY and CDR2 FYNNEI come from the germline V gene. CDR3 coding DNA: TGTGCCAGCGAAGTCAACAGGCAAGAGACCCAGTACTTC. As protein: CASEVNRQETQYF. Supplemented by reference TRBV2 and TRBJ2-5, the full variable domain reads EPEVTQTPSHQVTQMGQEVILRCVPISNHLYFYWYRQILGQKVEFLVSFYNNEISEKSEIFDDQFSVERPDGSNFTLKIRSTKLEDSAMYFCASEVNRQETQYFGPGTRLLVL.

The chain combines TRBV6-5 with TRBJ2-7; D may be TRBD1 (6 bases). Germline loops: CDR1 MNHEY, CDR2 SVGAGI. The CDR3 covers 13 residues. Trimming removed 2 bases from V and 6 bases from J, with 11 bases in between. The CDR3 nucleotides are TGTGCCAGCAGTTACACCACACAGGGCGAGCAGTACTTC. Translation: CASSYTTQGEQYF.

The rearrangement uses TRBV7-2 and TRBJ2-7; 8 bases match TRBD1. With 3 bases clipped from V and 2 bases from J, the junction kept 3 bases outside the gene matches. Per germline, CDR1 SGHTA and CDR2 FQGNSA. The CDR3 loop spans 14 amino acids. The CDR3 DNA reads TGTGCCAGCAGCTTGGACAGGGCGGCCTACGAGCAGTACTTC. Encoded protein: CASSLDRAAYEQYF.

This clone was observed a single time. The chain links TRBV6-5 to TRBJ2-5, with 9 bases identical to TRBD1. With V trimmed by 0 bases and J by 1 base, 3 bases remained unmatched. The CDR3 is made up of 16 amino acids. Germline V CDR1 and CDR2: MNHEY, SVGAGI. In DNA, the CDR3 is TGTGCCAGCAGTTACTCGGGGACAGGGTCCCAAGAGACCCAGTACTTC. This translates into CASSYSGTGSQETQYF.

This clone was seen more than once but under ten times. The CDR3 DNA is TGCGCCAGCAGCGAACAACCGGGACATGATAATGAAAAACTGTTTTTT. Amino acid sequence: CASSEQPGHDNEKLFF. The chain joins TRBV5-1 to TRBJ1-4, with D possibly matching TRBD1 (6 bases). This CDR3 is 16 amino acids long. Per the germline V gene, CDR1 is SGHRS and CDR2 is YFSETQ. V was shortened by 4 bases and J by 4 bases, with 17 bases between the two germline ends.

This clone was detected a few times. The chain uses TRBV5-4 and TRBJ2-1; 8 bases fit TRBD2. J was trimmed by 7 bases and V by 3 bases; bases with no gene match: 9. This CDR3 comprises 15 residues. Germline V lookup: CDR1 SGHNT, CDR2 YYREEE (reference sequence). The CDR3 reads CASSSGTRSVNEQFF. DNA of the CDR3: TGTGCCAGCAGCTCCGGGACTAGGAGTGTAAATGAGCAGTTCTTC.

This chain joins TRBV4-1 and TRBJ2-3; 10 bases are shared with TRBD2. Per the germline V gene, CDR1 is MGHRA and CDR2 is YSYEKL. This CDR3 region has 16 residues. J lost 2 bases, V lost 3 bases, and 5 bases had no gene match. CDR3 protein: CASSHPSGGDTDTQYF. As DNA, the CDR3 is TGCGCCAGCAGCCACCCCAGCGGGGGGGACACAGATACGCAGTATTTT.

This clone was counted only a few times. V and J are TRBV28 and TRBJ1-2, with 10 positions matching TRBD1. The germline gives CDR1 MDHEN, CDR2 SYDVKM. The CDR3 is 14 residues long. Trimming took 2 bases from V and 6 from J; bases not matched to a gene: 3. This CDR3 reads CASSLLGQGDGYTF. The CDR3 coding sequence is TGTGCCAGCAGTTTACTTGGACAGGGGGATGGCTACACCTTC.

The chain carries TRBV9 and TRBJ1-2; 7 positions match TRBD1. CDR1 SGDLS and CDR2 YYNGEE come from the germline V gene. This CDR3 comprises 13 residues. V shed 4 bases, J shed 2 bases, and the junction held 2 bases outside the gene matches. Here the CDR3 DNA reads TGTGCCAGCAGCCCGGGACAGAACTATGGCTACACCTTC. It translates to CASSPGQNYGYTF.

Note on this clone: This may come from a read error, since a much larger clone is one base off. Here the CDR3 reads CASSSYNEQFF. CDR3 nucleotide sequence: TGTGCCAGCAGCTCGTACAATGAGCAGTTCTTC. V gene TRBV5-4 combines with J gene TRBJ2-1; D is unclear. The CDR3 is 11 residues long. Trimming cost V 3 bases and J 4 bases, with 2 bases left between them. Germline assignment: CDR1 SGHNT and CDR2 YYREEE (reference sequence).

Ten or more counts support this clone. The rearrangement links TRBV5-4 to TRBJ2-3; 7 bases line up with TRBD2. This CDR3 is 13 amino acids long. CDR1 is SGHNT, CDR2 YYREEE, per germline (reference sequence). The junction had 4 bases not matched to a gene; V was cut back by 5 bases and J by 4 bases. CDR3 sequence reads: CASRYGGSDTQYF. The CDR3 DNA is TGTGCCAGCAGATACGGGGGGTCAGATACGCAGTATTTT.

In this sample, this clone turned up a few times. The chain's CDR3 is CASSLAKPAGSQSEQYF. The CDR3 region has the DNA TGTGCCAGCAGCTTAGCGAAGCCCGCGGGGAGTCAGAGCGAGCAGTACTTC. V is TRBV7-9 and J is TRBJ2-7; a weak D match, TRBD2 (6 bases). V dropped 0 bases and J dropped 6 bases, with 21 bases sitting between them. The CDR3 runs to 17 residues. Germline V gene lookup returns CDR1 SEHNR and CDR2 FQNEAQ (reference sequence).

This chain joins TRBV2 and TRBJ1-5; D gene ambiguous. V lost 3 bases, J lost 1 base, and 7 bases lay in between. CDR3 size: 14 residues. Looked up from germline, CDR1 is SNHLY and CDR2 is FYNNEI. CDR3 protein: CASSDFRSNQPQHF. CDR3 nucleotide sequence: TGTGCCAGCAGTGATTTCCGGAGCAATCAGCCCCAGCATTTT. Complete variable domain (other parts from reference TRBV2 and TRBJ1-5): EPEVTQTPSHQVTQMGQEVILRCVPISNHLYFYWYRQILGQKVEFLVSFYNNEISEKSEIFDDQFSVERPDGSNFTLKIRSTKLEDSAMYFCASSDFRSNQPQHFGDGTRLSIL.

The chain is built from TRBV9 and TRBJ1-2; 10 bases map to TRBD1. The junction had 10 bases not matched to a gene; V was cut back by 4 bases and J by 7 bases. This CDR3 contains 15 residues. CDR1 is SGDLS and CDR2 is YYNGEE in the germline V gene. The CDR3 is CASSPRQGAGGGYTF. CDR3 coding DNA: TGTGCCAGCAGCCCTCGACAGGGGGCAGGGGGTGGCTACACCTTC.